Listed below are T cell receptor beta chains from one sample, sequenced in a study of OX40 agonist ivuxolimab in advanced cancers. Repertoires were generated with immunoSEQ multiplex PCR, while TCRdb's copy carries only in-frame clones and drops some. This sample has approximately 64,000 clones, with approximately 90% found just once. Sample: CD4+ or CD8+ T cells sorted from blood, taken in a trial of the OX40 agonist ivuxolimab. The receptors were gathered from an adult with an advanced solid tumor such as melanoma, head and neck, liver or kidney cancer. The CDR3 runs from the conserved cysteine through the conserved F or W. A D gene is named only where the DNA matches it firmly. Clone size is not always given. Where it is, it says once, few, many or a class for expanded clones.

size,J,V,D,CDR3,DNA
NA,TRBJ1-2,TRBV6-5,TRBD1,CASSEGQGDGYTF,TGTGCCAGCAGTGAGGGACAGGGGGATGGCTACACCTTC
NA,TRBJ2-5,TRBV2,NA,CASGALALETQYF,TGTGCCAGCGGGGCCCTAGCGCTGGAGACCCAGTACTTC
NA,TRBJ2-5,TRBV10-3,NA,CAIAGGARETQYF,TGTGCCATTGCAGGGGGGGCCAGGGAGACCCAGTACTTC
NA,TRBJ2-7,TRBV30,TRBD2,CAWSVTRTSGGALEEQYF,TGTGCCTGGAGTGTAACGAGGACTAGCGGGGGTGCCCTTGAGGAGCAGTACTTC
NA,TRBJ2-3,TRBV5-1,NA,CASSPGLADTDTQYF,TGCGCCAGCAGCCCCGGACTGGCTGACACAGATACGCAGTATTTT
NA,TRBJ1-2,TRBV5-4,TRBD1,CASSRGQESSYGYTF,TGTGCCAGCAGCCGAGGACAGGAGAGTAGCTATGGCTACACCTTC
NA,TRBJ1-3,TRBV30,NA,CAWDRNPGNTIYF,TGTGCCTGGGACAGGAACCCAGGAAACACCATATATTTT
NA,TRBJ1-1,TRBV7-2,TRBD1,CASTRQGILVTEAFF,TGTGCCAGCACCAGACAGGGGATTTTGGTCACTGAAGCTTTCTTT
NA,TRBJ2-3,TRBV15,TRBD2,CATSSLAGRDTQYF,TGTGCCACCAGCAGCCTAGCGGGGCGAGATACGCAGTATTTT
few,TRBJ2-5,TRBV5-1,NA,CASSPLWGGPQETQYF,TGCGCCAGCAGCCCCCTCTGGGGGGGGCCGCAAGAGACCCAGTACTTC
NA,TRBJ2-3,TRBV7-6,NA,CASSLGQYTDTQYF,TGTGCCAGCAGCTTAGGACAGTACACAGATACGCAGTATTTT